One and the same sample provided the 29 T cell receptor beta chains below, sequenced in a study of technical replicates of blood from several donors (dated by TCRdb to 2016 to 2017). Preparation of the library involved the immunoSEQ multiplex PCR assay. The table was pulled from immuneACCESS by TCRdb, which kept in-frame rearrangements only. Such tables lose some clones; where checked, under half of the loss comes from unresolved V genes, and the rest has no known cause. The sample profile shows approximately 79,000 clones; over 90% of them were found once. The top ten clonotypes cover 0.3% to 0.45% of the sample. The sample taken for sequencing was T cells isolated from PBMCs. These receptors were collected from a human donor in good health.

The chain has TRBV5-1 and TRBJ2-7; D not certain. Trimming stripped 0 bases from V and 5 bases from J, with 9 bases between. Germline loops: CDR1 SGHRS, CDR2 YFSETQ. The CDR3 spans 13 residues. The chain's CDR3 is CASSLGLEDEQYF. CDR3 nucleotide sequence: TGCGCCAGCAGCTTGGGCCTAGAGGACGAGCAGTACTTC.

This chain links TRBV7-2 with TRBJ1-2, with TRBD1 matching 7 bases. The CDR3 is made up of 14 amino acids. Germline V CDR1 and CDR2: SGHTA, FQGNSA. The junction had 3 bases not matched to a gene; V was cut back by 3 bases and J by 2 bases. CDR3 coding DNA: TGTGCCAGCAGCTTGGGACAGATGAACTATGGCTACACCTTC. It is translated as CASSLGQMNYGYTF.

Only one count was recorded for this clone. The rearrangement links TRBV19 to TRBJ2-1; D is possibly TRBD2 (6 bases). Per the germline V gene, CDR1 is LNHDA and CDR2 is SQIVND (reference sequence). The V end was cut by 3 bases, the J end by 3 bases, with 9 bases between. This CDR3 region has 14 residues. The CDR3 loop is CASSILDYYNEQFF. DNA of the CDR3: TGTGCCAGTAGTATTTTGGACTACTACAATGAGCAGTTCTTC.

The J gene is TRBJ2-7, the V gene TRBV2; TRBD2 might be the D (5 bases). V was shortened by 0 bases and J by 6 bases, with 12 bases between the two germline ends. This CDR3 spans 14 amino acids. Germline assignment: CDR1 SNHLY and CDR2 FYNNEI. CDR3 protein: CASSEAWEKGEQYF. The CDR3 bases are TGTGCCAGCAGTGAAGCGTGGGAGAAGGGCGAGCAGTACTTC. Drawing the rest from reference TRBV2 and TRBJ2-7, the complete variable domain is EPEVTQTPSHQVTQMGQEVILRCVPISNHLYFYWYRQILGQKVEFLVSFYNNEISEKSEIFDDQFSVERPDGSNFTLKIRSTKLEDSAMYFCASSEAWEKGEQYFGPGTRLTVT.

V is TRBV6-6 and J is TRBJ2-1, with TRBD2 matching over 7 bases. CDR1 and CDR2 from the germline V gene are MNHNY and SVGAGI (reference sequence). V shed 3 bases and J 2 bases; nucleotides not matched to a gene: 4. The CDR3 is 15 residues long. The CDR3, as DNA: TGTGCCAGCAGTTATGGGAGGGACCCCTACAATGAGCAGTTCTTC. It specifies CASSYGRDPYNEQFF.

The chain is built from TRBV11-2 and TRBJ2-2; 7 bases are a match to TRBD1. This CDR3 has 15 amino acids. From germline, CDR1 is SGHAT and CDR2 FQNNGV. J was trimmed by 3 bases and V by 1 base; bases with no gene match: 2. This chain's CDR3 is CASSLAGTDTGELFF. DNA of the CDR3: TGTGCCAGCAGCTTAGCCGGGACAGACACCGGGGAGCTGTTTTTT. The full variable domain, its missing parts supplied by reference TRBV11-2 and TRBJ2-2, is EAGVAQSPRYKIIEKRQSVAFWCNPISGHATLYWYQQILGQGPKLLIQFQNNGVVDDSQLPKDRFSAERLKGVDSTLKIQPAKLEDSAVYLCASSLAGTDTGELFFGEGSRLTVL.

This chain uses TRBV7-8 with TRBJ2-7; 7 nucleotides agree with TRBD2. There are 14 residues in the CDR3. J was trimmed by 3 bases and V by 2 bases; bases with no gene match: 4. Germline CDR1 reads SGHVS; CDR2 reads FQNEAQ. The CDR3 protein is CASSLNPGGYEQYF. CDR3 DNA sequence: TGTGCCAGCAGCTTAAATCCGGGAGGCTACGAGCAGTACTTC.

The chain employs TRBV6-6 and TRBJ1-5, with D hard to call. V was cut by 3 bases and J by 2 bases, with 11 bases left in between. There are 15 residues in the CDR3. CDR1 is MNHNY, CDR2 SVGAGI, per germline (reference sequence). CDR3 loop: CASSYEQVGNQPQHF. As DNA, the CDR3 is TGTGCCAGCAGTTATGAGCAGGTTGGCAATCAGCCCCAGCATTTT.

The J gene is TRBJ2-7, the V gene TRBV28; TRBD1 agrees at 7 bases. Germline trimming cut 11 bases from V and 3 bases from J; bases unmatched to any gene: 4. Looked up from germline, CDR1 is MDHEN and CDR2 is SYDVKM. The CDR3 is 11 amino acids. CDR3 sequence: CAGGQSYEQYF. The DNA of the CDR3 is TGTGCCGGGGGACAGAGCTACGAGCAGTACTTC.

The rearrangement joins TRBV28 to TRBJ1-3, with D possibly matching TRBD1 (6 bases). The germline V gene has CDR1 MDHEN and CDR2 SYDVKM. The CDR3 sequence is 15 residues long. The V gene lost 2 bases and the J gene lost 7 bases, with 15 bases spanning the gap. The CDR3 loop is CASSLTSGGRNTIYF. The CDR3 nucleotides are TGTGCCAGCAGTTTAACTAGTGGGGGCAGGAACACCATATATTTT. The full variable domain, with the rest looked up from reference TRBV28 and TRBJ1-3, is DVKVTQSSRYLVKRTGEKVFLECVQDMDHENMFWYRQDPGLGLRLIYFSYDVKMKEKGDIPEGYSVSREKKERFSLILESASTNQTSMYLCASSLTSGGRNTIYFGEGSWLTVV.

The chain employs TRBV30 and TRBJ1-5; D uncertain. The CDR3 runs to 14 residues. Germline CDR1 reads GTSNPN; CDR2 reads SVGIG (reference sequence). Trimming stripped 0 bases from V and 3 bases from J, with 9 bases between. The CDR3: CAWSVAGHNQPQHF. CDR3 DNA: TGTGCCTGGAGTGTGGCAGGCCACAATCAGCCCCAGCATTTT. Drawing the rest from reference TRBV30 and TRBJ1-5, the complete variable domain is SQTIHQWPATLVQPVGSPLSLECTVEGTSNPNLYWYRQAAGRGLQLLFYSVGIGQISSEVPQNLSASRPQDRQFILSSKKLLLSDSGFYLCAWSVAGHNQPQHFGDGTRLSIL.

V gene TRBV15 combines with J gene TRBJ1-5; 8 bases are a match to TRBD1. Losses at the gene ends were 9 bases for V and 0 bases for J; bases not matched to a gene: 7. The CDR3 runs 15 residues. CDR1 and CDR2 (germline): LNHNV, YYDKDF (reference sequence). CDR3 protein: CATARTGYSNQPQHF. The CDR3 DNA is TGTGCCACAGCCAGGACAGGGTATAGCAATCAGCCCCAGCATTTT.

V usage is TRBV5-6 and J usage is TRBJ1-1, with TRBD1 matching 10 bases. V shed 6 bases and J 6 bases; nucleotides not matched to a gene: 14. This CDR3 region has 16 residues. Germline CDR1 and CDR2: SGHDT and YYEEEE. The DNA for the CDR3 is TGTGCCAGCACCCGCCGGGACAGGGGACCTGTGGCTGAAGCTTTCTTT. Protein product: CASTRRDRGPVAEAFF.

The J gene is TRBJ2-3, the V gene TRBV9; TRBD2 agrees at 8 bases. The ends lost 0 bases at V and 5 bases at J; junction bases unmatched: 2. Germline assignment: CDR1 SGDLS and CDR2 YYNGEE. The CDR3 contains 14 residues. CDR3 sequence reads: CASSVVGGGDTQYF. CDR3 bases: TGTGCCAGCAGCGTAGTCGGGGGGGGAGATACGCAGTATTTT. Using reference TRBV9 and TRBJ2-3 for the parts outside the CDR3, the full variable domain is DSGVTQTPKHLITATGQRVTLRCSPRSGDLSVYWYQQSLDQGLQFLIQYYNGEERAKGNILERFSAQQFPDLHSELNLSSLELGDSALYFCASSVVGGGDTQYFGPGTRLTVL.

In this sample, this clone turned up once. The rearrangement joins TRBV11-3 to TRBJ2-5; D may be TRBD2 (5 bases). The V and J ends lost 5 bases and 2 bases respectively, with 15 bases between them. The CDR3 is made up of 15 amino acids. Germline-derived CDR1 and CDR2 are SGHNT and YENEEA. The CDR3 nucleotides read TGTGCCAGCAGCCCCGAGGGAGCCTTTCAAGAGACCCAGTACTTC. It codes for CASSPEGAFQETQYF.

The chain recombines TRBV7-9 with TRBJ2-3; 14 bases agree with TRBD2. There are 18 residues in the CDR3. The V and J ends lost 1 base and 2 bases, in that order; junction bases with no gene match: 5. Germline CDR1 reads SEHNR; CDR2 reads FQNEAQ (reference sequence). This CDR3 reads CASSLGLAGGLDTDTQYF. In DNA form, the CDR3 reads TGTGCCAGCAGCTTAGGACTAGCGGGAGGGCTTGACACAGATACGCAGTATTTT.

The CDR3 region has the DNA TGCGCCAGCAGCCAAGGGCGTAGGGGCGGGACGGGGGGCACAGATACGCAGTATTTT. It translates to CASSQGRRGGTGGTDTQYF. The V gene is TRBV4-1, the J gene TRBJ2-3, with TRBD2 as a possible D gene (6 bases). Germline CDR1 MGHRA, CDR2 YSYEKL. The CDR3 length is 19 residues. V dropped 1 base and J dropped 1 base, with 21 bases sitting between them.

The chain recombines TRBV6-5 with TRBJ2-1, with 12 bases lining up with TRBD2. The CDR3 contains 16 residues. Germline V gives CDR1 MNHEY, CDR2 SVGAGI. The ends lost 2 bases at V and 6 bases at J; junction bases unmatched: 5. The CDR3 DNA follows: TGTGCCAGCAGTTACCCTCCGACTAGCGGGAGCAATGAGCAGTTCTTC. It is translated as CASSYPPTSGSNEQFF.

The chain has TRBV27 and TRBJ2-3; TRBD2 matches 12 bases. Per germline, CDR1 MNHEY and CDR2 SMNVEV (reference sequence). After removal of 2 bases from V and 0 bases from J, the junction contained 3 bases not matched to a gene. CDR3 length equals 17 residues. CDR3 bases: TGTGCCAGCAGTTTACTAGCGGGAGGGCCTAGCACAGATACGCAGTATTTT. It codes for CASSLLAGGPSTDTQYF.

This sequence joins TRBV28 and TRBJ2-2, with 11 positions matching TRBD2. The CDR3 is 18 amino acids. V dropped 7 bases and J dropped 6; count of bases not matched to a gene: 16. Germline V gene data show CDR1 as MDHEN and CDR2 as SYDVKM. Here the CDR3 reads CASIETSGRLGGAGELFF. In nucleotides, the CDR3 is TGTGCCAGCATAGAAACTAGCGGGAGACTAGGTGGGGCCGGGGAGCTGTTTTTT.

The chain carries TRBV4-1 and TRBJ2-7; 7 nucleotides align to TRBD2. The CDR3 loop spans 14 amino acids. Germline lookup yields CDR1 MGHRA and CDR2 YSYEKL. V was pared by 4 bases and J by 5 bases, with 8 bases of the junction left unmatched. DNA of the CDR3: TGCGCCAGCAGCCTCTGGGGGGGGAGTAACGAGCAGTACTTC. Protein: CASSLWGGSNEQYF.

The gene calls are TRBV7-9 and TRBJ1-1; perhaps TRBD1 as D (5 bases). The CDR3 loop spans 12 amino acids. V lost 5 bases to trimming and J lost 1 base, with 5 bases between them. Germline V gene lookup returns CDR1 SEHNR and CDR2 FQNEAQ (reference sequence). Here the CDR3 reads CASSDRNTEAFF. CDR3 bases: TGTGCCAGCAGCGACAGGAACACTGAAGCTTTCTTT.

The chain couples TRBV5-1 to TRBJ2-2, with 7 bases aligning to TRBD1. The CDR3 totals 15 residues. In germline, CDR1 is SGHRS, CDR2 YFSETQ. Losses at the gene ends were 6 bases for V and 5 bases for J; bases not matched to a gene: 10. The CDR3 region has the DNA TGCGCCAGCAACGACTACAGGGGTGGTACCGGGGAGCTGTTTTTT. It translates to CASNDYRGGTGELFF.

The V and J genes are TRBV7-2 and TRBJ1-1; the D gene is possibly TRBD1 (6 bases). Germline assignment: CDR1 SGHTA and CDR2 FQGNSA. The germline V and J ends were trimmed by 1 base and 10 bases, with 16 bases remaining between them. CDR3 length: 14 residues. CDR3: CASSLEPGALVAFF. The CDR3 bases are TGTGCCAGCAGCTTAGAGCCAGGGGCCCTAGTAGCTTTCTTT.

The J gene is TRBJ1-5, the V gene TRBV30; TRBD1 matches at 8 bases. The CDR3 loop spans 15 amino acids. The germline V gene encodes CDR1 GTSNPN and CDR2 SVGIG (reference sequence). The trim removed 0 bases at V and 9 bases at J, leaving 10 bases unmatched. Here the CDR3 DNA reads TGTGCCTGGAGTGTCTCCGGACAGGGCCAAGGGCCCCAGCATTTT. It translates to CAWSVSGQGQGPQHF.

The chain combines TRBV4-3 with TRBJ2-5; 14 nucleotides align to TRBD2. Germline V gene sequence: CDR1 LGHNA, CDR2 YSLEER. There are 17 residues in the CDR3. Trimming at V came to 0 bases and at J to 5 bases, leaving 5 bases not matched to a gene. The CDR3 DNA reads TGCGCCAGCAGCCAAGAAATTGGGACTAGCGGGAGCGAGACCCAGTACTTC. Translated, it gives CASSQEIGTSGSETQYF.

CDR3 nucleotide sequence: TGTGCCAGTAGTAACCGGGACAGGGGAGGCTACACCTTC. Its protein is CASSNRDRGGYTF. The genes are TRBV19 and TRBJ1-2; TRBD1 matches at 10 bases. Germline CDR1 LNHDA, CDR2 SQIVND (reference sequence). This CDR3 contains 13 residues. The J segment lost 8 bases and the V segment lost 4 bases, leaving 4 bases of the junction unmatched.

This rearrangement joins TRBV28 to TRBJ2-1; 9 bases line up with TRBD2. This CDR3 is built from 16 residues. V was pared by 3 bases and J by 7 bases, with 10 bases of the junction left unmatched. Germline CDR1 and CDR2: MDHEN and SYDVKM. CDR3 residues: CASSFSGGLLGNEQFF. The CDR3 nucleotides read TGTGCCAGCAGTTTCAGCGGGGGGCTCTTAGGTAATGAGCAGTTCTTC.

This clone was observed a handful of times. This chain uses TRBV29-1 with TRBJ1-1; no reliable D call. The germline V and J ends were trimmed by 4 bases and 5 bases, with 8 bases remaining between them. This CDR3 region has 11 residues. Per the germline V gene, CDR1 is SQVTM and CDR2 is ANQGSEA. The CDR3 coding sequence is TGCAGCGTTGTCGCGAGGACTGAAGCTTTCTTT. Protein sequence: CSVVARTEAFF.